The source of this T cell receptor beta chain is a study of T cell changes during pregnancy in multiple sclerosis. Sequencing used immunoSEQ multiplex PCR; TCRdb keeps in-frame clones, though not all of them. The data contain 30,000 to 50,000 clones, almost 95% of them seen just once; the ten biggest clones take up roughly 0.35%. Germline CDR1 is MNHEY and CDR2 is SVGAGI. Unmatched junction bases numbered 11, after V lost 7 bases and J lost 8 bases. The CDR3 is 14 amino acids. The clonotype was recovered from a female donor with multiple sclerosis, enrolled in a pregnancy study. The chain carries TRBV6-5 and TRBJ1-2; 9 nucleotides align to TRBD1. The sample was CD4+ T cells from peripheral blood mononuclear cells, taken after pregnancy. DNA of the CDR3: TGTGCCAGCAATAACAGGGGGCGCAATGTCGGCTACACCTTC. This codes for CASNNRGRNVGYTF.